Presented here are 20 T cell receptor beta chains from one specimen sequenced in a study of T cell repertoires in ileal Crohn's disease (dated by TCRdb to the late 2010s). This sample's time point label indicates: neoterminal ileum biopsy at postoperative endoscopy, about 6 months after surgery. The protocol used for the library was the immunoSEQ multiplex PCR assay. Imported from immuneACCESS, the table was reduced by TCRdb to in-frame sequences with V and J called. These copies leave out some clones; in studies compared against another copy, an unresolved V gene accounts for under half, and the cause of the remainder is not known. This sample comprises about 12,000 clones, 82% of them detected only once. The ten top clones hold 9.5% to 13% of the sample. Input material: ileal tissue. These receptors all come from an adult with Crohn's disease.

The chain joins TRBV28 to TRBJ1-4, with TRBD1 matching 11 bases. The CDR3 has 14 residues. Germline loops: CDR1 MDHEN, CDR2 SYDVKM. Trimming at V came to 6 bases and at J to 14 bases, leaving 11 bases not matched to a gene. DNA of the CDR3: TGTGCCAGCAGACCACCGGGACAGGGGGGGAGGCTGTTTTTT. Protein product: CASRPPGQGGRLFF.

The chain carries TRBV11-3 and TRBJ1-3, with no clear D. The germline CDR1 and CDR2 sequences are SGHNT and YENEEA. The CDR3 loop spans 13 amino acids. V was cut by 2 bases and J by 5 bases, with 7 bases left in between. DNA for the CDR3: TGTGCCAGCAGCTTAAACTTCCGAAACACCATATATTTT. It codes for CASSLNFRNTIYF.

This clone was observed once. This chain connects TRBV29-1 to TRBJ2-1; D perhaps matches TRBD1 (5 bases). V lost 5 bases, J lost 2 bases, and 10 bases lay in between. This CDR3 has 13 residues. Germline V gene sequence: CDR1 SQVTM, CDR2 ANQGSEA. CDR3: CSVPQGTYNEQFF. The CDR3 DNA is TGCAGCGTTCCCCAGGGAACCTACAATGAGCAGTTCTTC.

CDR3 amino acids: CAWTQGNYGYTF. In DNA form, the CDR3 reads TGTGCCTGGACCCAGGGTAACTATGGCTACACCTTC. The chain joins TRBV30 to TRBJ1-2; TRBD1 might be the D (5 bases). Trimming stripped 4 bases from V and 1 base from J, with 7 bases between. The germline CDR1 and CDR2 sequences are GTSNPN and SVGIG (reference sequence). The CDR3 loop spans 12 amino acids.

The chain links TRBV5-1 to TRBJ2-1; the D is unclear. Trimming removed 4 bases at V and 0 bases at J, with 11 bases between. The CDR3 has 15 residues. Germline V gene sequence: CDR1 SGHRS, CDR2 YFSETQ. CDR3 residues: CASSPAVSSYNEQFF. CDR3 nucleotides: TGCGCCAGCAGCCCGGCGGTGAGCTCCTACAATGAGCAGTTCTTC.

The table lists this clone with a few counts. The gene calls are TRBV30 and TRBJ2-2; D is undetermined. The CDR3 totals 11 residues. V gave up 3 bases and J gave up 3 bases, with 2 bases separating them. Germline V gene sequence: CDR1 GTSNPN, CDR2 SVGIG (reference sequence). The DNA of the CDR3 is TGTGCCTGGAGCGACACCGGGGAGCTGTTTTTT. Protein product: CAWSDTGELFF. The full variable domain, with the rest looked up from reference TRBV30 and TRBJ2-2, is SQTIHQWPATLVQPVGSPLSLECTVEGTSNPNLYWYRQAAGRGLQLLFYSVGIGQISSEVPQNLSASRPQDRQFILSSKKLLLSDSGFYLCAWSDTGELFFGEGSRLTVL.

The V gene is TRBV6-5, the J gene TRBJ2-7; D is undetermined. Per germline, CDR1 MNHEY and CDR2 SVGAGI. V lost 4 bases and J lost 1, with 17 bases in between. There are 16 residues in the CDR3. Written as DNA, the CDR3 is TGTGCCAGCAGTTTTTCCCCCTACTTGAATTCCTACGAGCAGTACTTC. Its translation is CASSFSPYLNSYEQYF.

This clone was picked up one time. The chain carries TRBV2 and TRBJ2-7; 9 bases align to TRBD1. V gave up 5 bases and J gave up 0 bases; unmatched junction bases: 8. Germline CDR1 is SNHLY and CDR2 is FYNNEI. The CDR3 is 16 amino acids. CDR3 bases: TGTGCCAGCAGTTATAGGGGACAGGGTAGCTCCTACGAGCAGTACTTC. Protein sequence: CASSYRGQGSSYEQYF.

The rearrangement uses TRBV11-2 and TRBJ2-7; 9 bases are a match to TRBD2. Trimming took 5 bases from V and 2 from J; bases not matched to a gene: 7. The CDR3 runs 15 residues. Germline CDR1 reads SGHAT; CDR2 reads FQNNGV. CDR3 loop: CASSLAGGGTYEQYF. The DNA for the CDR3 is TGTGCCAGCAGCCTCGCGGGAGGGGGGACCTACGAGCAGTACTTC. Full variable domain (outside the CDR3, taken from reference TRBV11-2 and TRBJ2-7): EAGVAQSPRYKIIEKRQSVAFWCNPISGHATLYWYQQILGQGPKLLIQFQNNGVVDDSQLPKDRFSAERLKGVDSTLKIQPAKLEDSAVYLCASSLAGGGTYEQYFGPGTRLTVT.

Concerning this clone itself: Other nucleotide sequences in the sample specify the same CDR3. The chain carries TRBV5-4 and TRBJ1-1; no clear D gene. This CDR3 has 12 residues. The germline V gene has CDR1 SGHNT and CDR2 YYREEE (reference sequence). Trimming cost V 4 bases and J 5 bases, with 9 bases left between them. Here the CDR3 reads CASSRTGTEAFF. The CDR3 DNA is TGTGCCAGCAGCCGAACGGGGACTGAAGCTTTCTTT.

DNA of the CDR3: TGTGCCAGCAGCTTGGACAGGGGACTCTACAATGAGCAGTTCTTC. It codes for CASSLDRGLYNEQFF. The genes are TRBV5-4 and TRBJ2-1; the D gene is possibly TRBD1 (7 bases). V lost 0 bases to trimming and J lost 3 bases, with 10 bases between them. This CDR3 comprises 15 residues. CDR1 is SGHNT, CDR2 YYREEE, per germline (reference sequence). Together with reference TRBV5-4 and TRBJ2-1, the CDR3 gives the full variable domain: ETGVTQSPTHLIKTRGQQVTLRCSSQSGHNTVSWYQQALGQGPQFIFQYYREEENGRGNFPPRFSGLQFPNYSSELNVNALELDDSALYLCASSLDRGLYNEQFFGPGTRLTVL.

The chain uses TRBV18 and TRBJ2-7, with 9 bases that match TRBD1. Germline CDR1 KGHSH, CDR2 LQKENI. The CDR3 runs 15 residues. J gave up 3 bases and V 6 bases, and 9 bases lay outside the gene matches. The chain's CDR3 is CASSLRDRDIYEQYF. The CDR3 DNA reads TGTGCCAGCTCTCTCCGGGACAGGGACATCTACGAGCAGTACTTC.

A word on this clone: Other DNA sequences in the sample encode the same CDR3. This rearrangement joins TRBV11-3 to TRBJ2-3; D possibly corresponds to TRBD2 (5 bases). This CDR3 has 14 residues. In germline, CDR1 is SGHNT, CDR2 YENEEA. The V end lost 3 bases, the J end lost 0 bases, and 7 bases lay between the germline ends. The CDR3 DNA is TGTGCCAGCAGCTTGACGGGGAGCACAGATACGCAGTATTTT. Translation gives CASSLTGSTDTQYF. The entire variable domain, with the rest obtained from reference TRBV11-3 and TRBJ2-3, is as follows: EAGVVQSPRYKIIEKKQPVAFWCNPISGHNTLYWYLQNLGQGPELLIRYENEEAVDDSQLPKDRFSAERLKGVDSTLKIQPAELGDSAVYLCASSLTGSTDTQYFGPGTRLTVL.

J is TRBJ1-1 and V is TRBV5-6; D possibly corresponds to TRBD1 (5 bases). Per the germline V gene, CDR1 is SGHDT and CDR2 is YYEEEE. V lost 0 bases to trimming and J lost 3 bases, with 15 bases between them. The CDR3 totals 16 residues. The CDR3 nucleotides read TGTGCCAGCAGCTTGGAGCCGCGTCGCAGGGACACTGAAGCTTTCTTT. Translated: CASSLEPRRRDTEAFF.

Written as DNA, the CDR3 is TGTGCCAGTAGTGCCCAGGGGTCCTCCTACGAGCAGTACTTC. Its protein is CASSAQGSSYEQYF. The chain is built from TRBV19 and TRBJ2-7, with D maybe TRBD1 (6 bases). Germline CDR1 LNHDA, CDR2 SQIVND (reference sequence). The CDR3 totals 14 residues. V lost 5 bases, J lost 0 bases, and 11 bases lay in between.

The chain links TRBV5-1 to TRBJ2-3, with 7 bases aligning to TRBD2. The CDR3 totals 15 residues. After removal of 2 bases from V and 3 bases from J, the junction contained 6 bases not matched to a gene. Germline V gene data show CDR1 as SGHRS and CDR2 as YFSETQ. For the CDR3, the DNA is TGCGCCAGCAGCTTTGAGCGGGATTGGACAGATACGCAGTATTTT. Protein sequence: CASSFERDWTDTQYF.

This sequence joins TRBV30 and TRBJ2-2; no definite D call. Per germline, CDR1 GTSNPN and CDR2 SVGIG (reference sequence). Trimming removed 3 bases from V and 5 bases from J, with 7 bases in between. CDR3 length: 12 residues. CDR3 nucleotide sequence: TGTGCCTGGAGCCAGAAAACCGGGGAGCTGTTTTTT. The encoded protein is CAWSQKTGELFF. Full variable domain (outside the CDR3, taken from reference TRBV30 and TRBJ2-2): SQTIHQWPATLVQPVGSPLSLECTVEGTSNPNLYWYRQAAGRGLQLLFYSVGIGQISSEVPQNLSASRPQDRQFILSSKKLLLSDSGFYLCAWSQKTGELFFGEGSRLTVL.

The chain couples TRBV28 to TRBJ1-2; possible D gene TRBD1, 5 bases. Germline lookup yields CDR1 MDHEN and CDR2 SYDVKM. V was trimmed by 4 bases and J by 5 bases, leaving 17 bases between them. The length of the CDR3 is 15 residues. CDR3: CASSSVGGLNYGYTF. The CDR3 DNA is TGTGCCAGCAGTTCCGTCGGGGGTTTGAATTATGGCTACACCTTC.

The chain combines TRBV28 with TRBJ2-5; the D gene is possibly TRBD2 (5 bases). The CDR3 runs to 13 residues. The germline CDR1 and CDR2 sequences are MDHEN and SYDVKM. Trimming took 2 bases from V and 7 from J, leaving 11 bases between them. The CDR3 DNA reads TGTGCCAGCAGTTTAGACTTACGGGGGACCCAGTACTTC. Translating it yields CASSLDLRGTQYF.

V is TRBV19 and J is TRBJ1-1; 8 bases are shared with TRBD1. Germline V gives CDR1 LNHDA, CDR2 SQIVND (reference sequence). V lost 6 bases, J lost 0 bases, and 3 bases stayed unmatched. The CDR3 consists of 14 residues. The CDR3, as DNA: TGTGCCAGTAGACGGACAGGGTTGAACACTGAAGCTTTCTTT. This sequence encodes CASRRTGLNTEAFF. The complete variable domain, with remaining parts taken from reference TRBV19 and TRBJ1-1, reads DGGITQSPKYLFRKEGQNVTLSCEQNLNHDAMYWYRQDPGQGLRLIYYSQIVNDFQKGDIAEGYSVSREKKESFPLTVTSAQKNPTAFYLCASRRTGLNTEAFFGQGTRLTVV.